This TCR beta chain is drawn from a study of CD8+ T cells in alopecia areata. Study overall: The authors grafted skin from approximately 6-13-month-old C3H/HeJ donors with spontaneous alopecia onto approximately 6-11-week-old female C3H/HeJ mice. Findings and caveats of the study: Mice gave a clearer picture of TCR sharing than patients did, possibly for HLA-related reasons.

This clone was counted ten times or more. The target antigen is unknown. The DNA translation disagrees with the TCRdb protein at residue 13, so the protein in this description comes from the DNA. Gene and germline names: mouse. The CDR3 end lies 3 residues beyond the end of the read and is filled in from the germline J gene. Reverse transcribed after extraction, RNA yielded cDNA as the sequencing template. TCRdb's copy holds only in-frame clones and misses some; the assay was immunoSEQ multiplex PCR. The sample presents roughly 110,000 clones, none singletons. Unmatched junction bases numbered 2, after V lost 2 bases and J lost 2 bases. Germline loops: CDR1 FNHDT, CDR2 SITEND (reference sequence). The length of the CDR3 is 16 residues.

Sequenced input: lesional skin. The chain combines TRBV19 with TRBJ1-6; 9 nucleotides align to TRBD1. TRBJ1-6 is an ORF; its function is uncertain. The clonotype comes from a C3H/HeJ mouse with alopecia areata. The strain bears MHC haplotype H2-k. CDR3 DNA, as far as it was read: TGTGCCAGCAGTATGGGACAGGGTCCCTATAATTCGCCC. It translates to CASSMGQGPYNSP. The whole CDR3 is CASSMGQGPYNSPLYF.